This entry features one TCR beta chain sequence. This entry is derived from a study of blood T cell repertoires in COVID-19. Sequencing was performed with immunoSEQ multiplex PCR; in TCRdb, only in-frame clones are kept and a portion is missing. The repertoire holds 150,000 to 200,000 clones, with approximately 90% as singletons. The CDR3 has 17 amino acids. The V gene's germline CDR1 is GTSNPN and CDR2 SVGIG (reference sequence). With V trimmed by 2 bases and J by 2 bases, 8 bases remained unmatched. V gene TRBV30 combines with J gene TRBJ1-4; 10 nucleotides line up with TRBD1. The sequenced material came from peripheral blood. This receptor was identified in a man aged 50 or older with acute or convalescent COVID-19. CDR3 residues: CAWSFRDRGTTNEKLFF. CDR3 nucleotides: TGTGCCTGGAGTTTCCGGGACAGGGGTACCACTAATGAAAAACTGTTTTTT.